This T cell receptor beta chain was observed in a study of blood T cell repertoires in COVID-19. Study-level background: The United States, Italy and Spain provided the acute and convalescent COVID-19 samples. T cells, B-cell-depleted T cells, or PBMCs provided the cDNA or gDNA that served as material.

CDR3 length: 14 amino acids. Germline lookup yields CDR1 MDHEN and CDR2 SYDVKM. The ends were cut back, 3 bases at V and 4 bases at J, with 12 bases in the middle. Measured with immunoSEQ multiplex PCR; TCRdb has only the in-frame clones, and not every one. The profile shows around 120,000 clones, 80% to 90% of them singletons. The sequenced material came from peripheral blood. The chain couples TRBV28 to TRBJ1-1; D call uncertain. This TCR came from an elderly woman with acute or convalescent COVID-19. The CDR3 region is CASSLTRLSTEAFF. The CDR3 nucleotides read TGTGCCAGCAGTTTGACCAGGCTGAGCACTGAAGCTTTCTTT. The variable domain in full, completed from reference TRBV28 and TRBJ1-1, reads DVKVTQSSRYLVKRTGEKVFLECVQDMDHENMFWYRQDPGLGLRLIYFSYDVKMKEKGDIPEGYSVSREKKERFSLILESASTNQTSMYLCASSLTRLSTEAFFGQGTRLTVV.